The rows below give T cell receptor beta chains drawn from one sample of a study of T cell responses to AZD1222 COVID-19 vaccine. Assay used: immunoSEQ multiplex PCR; TCRdb lists only in-frame clones, some missing. The sample consists of around 120,000 clones, about nine tenths of them appearing once. Sequenced material: peripheral blood, taken 28 days after the second AZD1222 dose. These TCRs come from an adult who received the AZD1222 COVID-19 vaccine. Each CDR3 is given with its conserved first and last residue. The D gene is left open where the match is weak. Only some rows state a clone size, as once, few, many or a class for expanded clones.

j_call: TRBJ1-4
v_call: TRBV6-4
clone_size: .
d_call: TRBD1
cdr3_aa: CASSRDRNEKLFF
cdr3_nt: TGTGCCAGCAGCCGGGACAGGAATGAAAAACTGTTTTTT

j_call: TRBJ1-6
v_call: TRBV5-1
clone_size: .
d_call: .
cdr3_aa: CASSLLVTAGDSPLHF
cdr3_nt: TGCGCCAGCAGCTTGTTGGTGACGGCGGGGGATTCACCCCTCCACTTT

j_call: TRBJ1-3
v_call: TRBV24-1
clone_size: .
d_call: .
cdr3_aa: CATQRAGENTIYF
cdr3_nt: TGTGCCACCCAAAGGGCCGGTGAAAACACCATATATTTT

j_call: TRBJ2-5
v_call: TRBV19
clone_size: .
d_call: TRBD2
cdr3_aa: CASSIGTSGGDQETQYF
cdr3_nt: TGTGCCAGTAGTATAGGGACTAGCGGGGGGGACCAAGAGACCCAGTACTTC

j_call: TRBJ2-2
v_call: TRBV14
clone_size: once
d_call: .
cdr3_aa: CASSPITTGELFF
cdr3_nt: TGTGCCAGCAGCCCGATAACTACCGGGGAGCTGTTTTTT

j_call: TRBJ2-7
v_call: TRBV19
clone_size: few
d_call: .
cdr3_aa: CASSTFLTYEQYF
cdr3_nt: TGTGCCAGTAGCACCTTCCTAACCTACGAGCAGTACTTC

j_call: TRBJ2-6
v_call: TRBV5-1
clone_size: .
d_call: .
cdr3_aa: CASSLKPQFEGANVLTF
cdr3_nt: TGCGCCAGCAGCTTGAAACCCCAGTTTGAAGGGGCCAACGTCCTGACTTTC

j_call: TRBJ2-7
v_call: TRBV5-5
clone_size: .
d_call: .
cdr3_aa: CASSLFGLNEQYF
cdr3_nt: TGTGCCAGCAGCTTATTTGGGTTGAACGAGCAGTACTTC

j_call: TRBJ1-5
v_call: TRBV11-3
clone_size: .
d_call: .
cdr3_aa: CASSFYSGGGKNQPQHF
cdr3_nt: TGTGCCAGCAGCTTCTATTCGGGGGGCGGGAAAAATCAGCCCCAGCATTTT

j_call: TRBJ2-7
v_call: TRBV27
clone_size: .
d_call: .
cdr3_aa: CASSLFGTTPSEQYF
cdr3_nt: TGTGCCAGCAGTTTATTCGGTACAACCCCCTCCGAGCAGTACTTC

j_call: TRBJ2-7
v_call: TRBV29-1
clone_size: .
d_call: .
cdr3_aa: CSAGGQYYEQYF
cdr3_nt: TGCAGCGCCGGGGGACAGTACTACGAGCAGTACTTC

j_call: TRBJ2-3
v_call: TRBV19
clone_size: few
d_call: TRBD1
cdr3_aa: CASSTGTGLNLDTQYF
cdr3_nt: TGTGCCAGTAGTACTGGGACAGGGCTTAACCTAGATACGCAGTATTTT

j_call: TRBJ1-2
v_call: TRBV29-1
clone_size: .
d_call: .
cdr3_aa: CSVEGTPRAGSGYTF
cdr3_nt: TGCAGCGTTGAAGGAACCCCGCGCGCTGGGAGCGGCTACACCTTC

j_call: TRBJ1-6
v_call: TRBV9
clone_size: .
d_call: TRBD1
cdr3_aa: CASSQGVGDSPLHF
cdr3_nt: TGTGCCAGCAGCCAGGGGGTGGGGGATTCACCCCTCCACTTT

j_call: TRBJ2-6
v_call: TRBV27
clone_size: .
d_call: .
cdr3_aa: CASSPPPLSGANVLTF
cdr3_nt: TGTGCCAGCAGCCCCCCCCCTCTCTCTGGGGCCAACGTCCTGACTTTC

j_call: TRBJ1-2
v_call: TRBV11-2
clone_size: .
d_call: .
cdr3_aa: CASSLDSRVRGYTF
cdr3_nt: TGTGCCAGCAGCTTAGATAGCAGGGTTCGTGGCTACACCTTC

j_call: TRBJ1-2
v_call: TRBV7-3
clone_size: .
d_call: .
cdr3_aa: CASSCAKKGNYGYTF
cdr3_nt: TGTGCCAGCAGCTGCGCTAAGAAGGGGAACTATGGCTACACCTTC

j_call: TRBJ1-4
v_call: TRBV28
clone_size: once
d_call: .
cdr3_aa: CASSPFGANEKLFF
cdr3_nt: TGTGCCAGCAGTCCGTTTGGGGCTAATGAAAAACTGTTTTTT

j_call: TRBJ1-3
v_call: TRBV19
clone_size: .
d_call: .
cdr3_aa: CASSISSSGNTIYF
cdr3_nt: TGTGCCAGTAGTATTTCTAGCTCTGGAAACACCATATATTTT

j_call: TRBJ1-2
v_call: TRBV28
clone_size: .
d_call: TRBD1
cdr3_aa: CASSTQTQGVYGYTF
cdr3_nt: TGTGCCAGCAGTACCCAAACTCAGGGGGTCTATGGCTACACCTTC

j_call: TRBJ1-2
v_call: TRBV4-1
clone_size: .
d_call: TRBD1
cdr3_aa: CASSQDPDRGLGYTF
cdr3_nt: TGCGCCAGCAGCCAAGATCCCGACAGGGGGCTTGGCTACACCTTC

j_call: TRBJ1-2
v_call: TRBV4-2
clone_size: .
d_call: .
cdr3_aa: CASSQDQGQTGYTF
cdr3_nt: TGTGCCAGCAGCCAAGATCAAGGGCAAACCGGCTACACCTTC

j_call: TRBJ1-2
v_call: TRBV7-2
clone_size: once
d_call: .
cdr3_aa: CASSPVAWSRYGYTF
cdr3_nt: TGTGCCAGCAGCCCCGTAGCTTGGAGCCGCTATGGCTACACCTTC

j_call: TRBJ1-2
v_call: TRBV28
clone_size: few
d_call: TRBD1
cdr3_aa: CASSYVIGQGNHGYTF
cdr3_nt: TGTGCCAGCAGTTACGTAATTGGACAGGGTAATCATGGCTACACCTTC

j_call: TRBJ1-1
v_call: TRBV6-5
clone_size: .
d_call: .
cdr3_aa: CASRPERSGALEAFF
cdr3_nt: TGTGCCAGCAGGCCCGAGCGGAGTGGGGCCCTTGAAGCTTTCTTT

j_call: TRBJ2-2
v_call: TRBV6-5
clone_size: .
d_call: TRBD1
cdr3_aa: CASTPTGIGGELFF
cdr3_nt: TGTGCCAGCACCCCGACAGGGATTGGCGGGGAGCTGTTTTTT

j_call: TRBJ1-2
v_call: TRBV28
clone_size: .
d_call: .
cdr3_aa: CASSPSQGTIYGYTF
cdr3_nt: TGTGCCAGCAGTCCCTCACAGGGAACTATCTATGGCTACACCTTC

j_call: TRBJ1-1
v_call: TRBV3-1/TRBV3-2
clone_size: .
d_call: TRBD1
cdr3_aa: CASSQGPGGFSTEAFF
cdr3_nt: TGTGCCAGCAGCCAAGGACCAGGGGGGTTTTCCACTGAAGCTTTCTTT

j_call: TRBJ1-5
v_call: TRBV3-1/TRBV3-2
clone_size: .
d_call: .
cdr3_aa: CASSQGLQGSQPQHF
cdr3_nt: TGTGCCAGCAGCCAAGGTCTGCAGGGAAGTCAGCCCCAGCATTTT

j_call: TRBJ1-2
v_call: TRBV19
clone_size: .
d_call: .
cdr3_aa: CASRPGTKRGYTF
cdr3_nt: TGTGCCAGTAGACCGGGCACAAAGCGTGGCTACACCTTC

j_call: TRBJ2-3
v_call: TRBV19
clone_size: .
d_call: .
cdr3_aa: CASSMFTDTQYF
cdr3_nt: TGTGCCAGTAGTATGTTTACAGATACGCAGTATTTT

j_call: TRBJ2-7
v_call: TRBV27
clone_size: .
d_call: TRBD1
cdr3_aa: CASSLSSQGASYEQYF
cdr3_nt: TGTGCCAGCAGTTTATCGAGCCAGGGGGCCTCCTACGAGCAGTACTTC

j_call: TRBJ2-2
v_call: TRBV20-1
clone_size: .
d_call: .
cdr3_aa: CSASGFQNTGELFF
cdr3_nt: TGCAGTGCTAGTGGGTTCCAGAACACCGGGGAGCTGTTTTTT

j_call: TRBJ1-4
v_call: TRBV3-1/TRBV3-2
clone_size: .
d_call: .
cdr3_aa: CASSQDPLAGIGAANEKLFF
cdr3_nt: TGTGCCAGCAGCCAAGATCCTCTCGCAGGGATCGGGGCGGCTAATGAAAAACTGTTTTTT

j_call: TRBJ2-2
v_call: TRBV4-2
clone_size: once
d_call: .
cdr3_aa: CASSLSDGTGELFF
cdr3_nt: TGTGCCAGCAGCCTTAGCGATGGAACCGGGGAGCTGTTTTTT

j_call: TRBJ1-5
v_call: TRBV10-1
clone_size: .
d_call: .
cdr3_aa: CASRQQMGEPSNQPQHF
cdr3_nt: TGCGCCAGCAGGCAACAGATGGGGGAACCGAGCAATCAGCCCCAGCATTTT

j_call: TRBJ2-5
v_call: TRBV19
clone_size: .
d_call: TRBD2
cdr3_aa: CASSPRLAGRETQYF
cdr3_nt: TGTGCCAGTAGTCCCAGACTAGCGGGGAGGGAGACCCAGTACTTC

j_call: TRBJ1-2
v_call: TRBV9
clone_size: .
d_call: TRBD1
cdr3_aa: CASSDDRGPHYGYTF
cdr3_nt: TGTGCCAGCAGCGACGACAGGGGGCCCCACTATGGCTACACCTTC

j_call: TRBJ1-6
v_call: TRBV4-1
clone_size: .
d_call: .
cdr3_aa: CASSQPRAGHNSPLHF
cdr3_nt: TGCGCCAGCAGCCAACCTCGCGCAGGGCATAATTCACCCCTCCACTTT

j_call: TRBJ2-4
v_call: TRBV7-2
clone_size: .
d_call: TRBD1
cdr3_aa: CASSPDRGQRIQYF
cdr3_nt: TGTGCCAGCAGTCCGGACAGGGGGCAACGCATTCAGTACTTC

j_call: TRBJ2-1
v_call: TRBV5-1
clone_size: .
d_call: TRBD2
cdr3_aa: CASSGTSGRLAVNEQFF
cdr3_nt: TGCGCCAGCAGCGGAACATCCGGCCGGCTAGCGGTTAATGAGCAGTTCTTC

j_call: TRBJ1-2
v_call: TRBV2
clone_size: .
d_call: TRBD1
cdr3_aa: CASSADRGSGYTF
cdr3_nt: TGTGCCAGCAGTGCGGACAGGGGCAGTGGCTACACCTTC

j_call: TRBJ2-7
v_call: TRBV7-2
clone_size: .
d_call: TRBD1
cdr3_aa: CASSPPPSGQVVSYEQYF
cdr3_nt: TGTGCCAGCAGCCCACCCCCCTCCGGACAGGTCGTCTCCTACGAGCAGTACTTC

j_call: TRBJ1-6
v_call: TRBV4-3
clone_size: .
d_call: .
cdr3_aa: CASSQGYSQVPLHF
cdr3_nt: TGCGCCAGCAGCCAAGGGTACTCGCAGGTCCCCCTCCACTTT

j_call: TRBJ2-5
v_call: TRBV28
clone_size: .
d_call: TRBD2
cdr3_aa: CASSFTGRGEETQYF
cdr3_nt: TGTGCCAGCAGTTTTACCGGGAGGGGGGAAGAGACCCAGTACTTC

j_call: TRBJ1-1
v_call: TRBV7-9
clone_size: .
d_call: TRBD1
cdr3_aa: CASSVLQGTEAFF
cdr3_nt: TGTGCCAGCAGCGTCCTACAGGGGACTGAAGCTTTCTTT

j_call: TRBJ2-1
v_call: TRBV4-3
clone_size: .
d_call: .
cdr3_aa: CASSQSTGEEQFF
cdr3_nt: TGCGCCAGCAGCCAATCGACCGGGGAAGAGCAGTTCTTC

j_call: TRBJ1-2
v_call: TRBV12-3/TRBV12-4
clone_size: .
d_call: .
cdr3_aa: CASSLTGNYGYTF
cdr3_nt: TGTGCCAGCAGTCTGACAGGCAACTATGGCTACACCTTC

j_call: TRBJ1-2
v_call: TRBV16
clone_size: .
d_call: .
cdr3_aa: CASSWESHYGYTF
cdr3_nt: TGTGCCAGCTCGTGGGAAAGCCACTATGGCTACACCTTC

j_call: TRBJ2-2
v_call: TRBV7-3
clone_size: .
d_call: .
cdr3_aa: CASSLSSTANTGELFF
cdr3_nt: TGTGCCAGCAGCTTATCAAGCACAGCGAACACCGGGGAGCTGTTTTTT

j_call: TRBJ1-3
v_call: TRBV9
clone_size: .
d_call: .
cdr3_aa: CASSGLGQRRALYF
cdr3_nt: TGTGCCAGCAGCGGCCTGGGCCAACGCAGAGCCCTATATTTT

j_call: TRBJ1-4
v_call: TRBV24-1
clone_size: .
d_call: .
cdr3_aa: CATSDPGRNEKLFF
cdr3_nt: TGTGCCACCAGTGACCCGGGGCGCAATGAAAAACTGTTTTTT

j_call: TRBJ2-2
v_call: TRBV28
clone_size: .
d_call: .
cdr3_aa: CASSIIRGPFFGELFF
cdr3_nt: TGTGCCAGCAGCATCATCCGGGGCCCCTTCTTCGGGGAGCTGTTTTTT

j_call: TRBJ1-5
v_call: TRBV2
clone_size: .
d_call: .
cdr3_aa: CASRGTWDSNQPQHF
cdr3_nt: TGTGCCAGCAGGGGGACATGGGATAGCAATCAGCCCCAGCATTTT